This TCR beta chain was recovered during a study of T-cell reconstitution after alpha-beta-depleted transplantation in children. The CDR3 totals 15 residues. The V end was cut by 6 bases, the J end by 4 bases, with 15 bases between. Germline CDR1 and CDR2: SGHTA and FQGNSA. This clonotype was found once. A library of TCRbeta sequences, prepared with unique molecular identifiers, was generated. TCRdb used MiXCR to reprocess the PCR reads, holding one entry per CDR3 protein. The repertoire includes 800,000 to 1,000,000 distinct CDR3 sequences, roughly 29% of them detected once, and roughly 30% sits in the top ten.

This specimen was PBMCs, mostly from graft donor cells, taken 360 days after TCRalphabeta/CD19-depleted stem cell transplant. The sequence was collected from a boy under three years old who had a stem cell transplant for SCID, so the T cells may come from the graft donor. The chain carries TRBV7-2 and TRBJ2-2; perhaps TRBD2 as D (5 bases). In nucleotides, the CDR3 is TGTGCCAGCAGGATAGGGCTAGCCTTCACCGGGGAGCTGTTTTTT. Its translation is CASRIGLAFTGELFF.